One and the same sample provided the 14 T cell receptor beta chains below, sequenced in a study of blood T cells in healthy people across ages. Combining a sample-barcoded 5' primer with a J-beta primer mix, a second PCR ran for roughly 7 to 11 cycles. MiXCR was run by TCRdb on the 5' RACE reads, yielding one entry per CDR3 protein. The table lists approximately 770,000 distinct CDR3 sequences, more than 45% of them singletons. Specimen: blood. The receptors derive from a man aged 30-40 years in good health.

This clonotype showed up just a few times. The V and J genes are TRBV29-1 and TRBJ2-7, with D possibly being TRBD1 or TRBD2 (5 bases each). This CDR3 is built from 14 residues. V was cut by 4 bases and J by 0 bases, with 13 bases left in between. CDR1 is SQVTM, CDR2 ANQGSEA, per germline. The CDR3 nucleotides are TGCAGCGTTGGTGGGGGAACCCCCTCCTACGAGCAGTACTTC. Translated, it gives CSVGGGTPSYEQYF.

The chain has TRBV5-6 and TRBJ1-2, with D hard to call. V was clipped by 4 bases and J by 4 bases, with 17 bases between them. This CDR3 spans 15 amino acids. The germline CDR1 and CDR2 sequences are SGHDT and YYEEEE. The CDR3 nucleotides are TGTGCCAGCAGCAGGCTCACCCTAAGTGGCTATGGCTACACCTTC. Translating it yields CASSRLTLSGYGYTF.

This clonotype was counted only a few times. In DNA form, the CDR3 reads TGCAGCGTTGGACTAGCGGACGAGCAGTACTTC. The encoded protein is CSVGLADEQYF. The gene calls are TRBV29-1 and TRBJ2-7; 9 nucleotides align to TRBD2. Germline-derived CDR1 and CDR2 are SQVTM and ANQGSEA. V was clipped by 4 bases and J by 5 bases; unmatched bases: 0. This CDR3 has 11 residues.

The chain has TRBV10-1 and TRBJ2-2, with D uncertain. The CDR3 extends over 16 amino acids. Germline-derived CDR1 and CDR2 are WNHNN and SYGVQD (reference sequence). V gave up 5 bases and J gave up 0 bases, with 13 bases separating them. The DNA for the CDR3 is TGCGCCAGCAGTCGAGACTCCATTTCGAACACCGGGGAGCTGTTTTTT. Protein: CASSRDSISNTGELFF.

V usage is TRBV10-3 and J usage is TRBJ2-2; unclear D gene. Trimming pared 0 bases from V and 4 bases from J, leaving 6 bases between. The CDR3 totals 14 residues. Germline CDR1 reads ENHRY; CDR2 reads SYGVKD. CDR3 sequence reads: CAISESTSTGELFF. In DNA form, the CDR3 reads TGTGCCATCAGTGAGTCGACATCCACCGGGGAGCTGTTTTTT.

The V and J genes are TRBV28 and TRBJ2-3, with D maybe TRBD2 (5 bases). V lost 8 bases and J 3 bases, leaving 15 bases between the germline ends. CDR1 and CDR2 (germline): MDHEN, SYDVKM. The CDR3 has 14 residues. The CDR3 here is CASGELGSTDTQYF. For the CDR3, the DNA is TGTGCCAGCGGGGAGTTGGGGAGTACAGATACGCAGTATTTT. Using reference TRBV28 and TRBJ2-3 for the parts outside the CDR3, the full variable domain is DVKVTQSSRYLVKRTGEKVFLECVQDMDHENMFWYRQDPGLGLRLIYFSYDVKMKEKGDIPEGYSVSREKKERFSLILESASTNQTSMYLCASGELGSTDTQYFGPGTRLTVL.

The chain joins TRBV4-1 to TRBJ1-2; D not resolved. The length of the CDR3 is 14 residues. The V gene's germline CDR1 is MGHRA and CDR2 YSYEKL. Trimming left V 0 bases short and J 8 bases short, with 13 bases between. The CDR3, as DNA: TGCGCCAGCAGCCAAGATCCAGGCGGGATCGGCTACACCTTC. Protein: CASSQDPGGIGYTF.

The V gene is TRBV10-3, the J gene TRBJ2-1; D gene unclear. Looked up from germline, CDR1 is ENHRY and CDR2 is SYGVKD. V was trimmed by 3 bases and J by 9 bases, leaving 15 bases between them. The CDR3 totals 14 residues. The CDR3: CAISDPSSLAEQFF. The CDR3 DNA reads TGTGCCATCAGTGATCCCTCGAGTTTGGCTGAGCAGTTCTTC.

The chain combines TRBV27 with TRBJ2-2, with D unclear. The CDR3 runs 12 residues. The V end lost 7 bases, the J end lost 5 bases, and 8 bases lay between the germline ends. CDR1 and CDR2 (germline): MNHEY, SMNVEV (reference sequence). The CDR3 here is CASITATGELFF. In DNA form, the CDR3 reads TGTGCCAGCATAACTGCAACCGGGGAGCTGTTTTTT.

Here the CDR3 reads CASSSDRGMNYGYTF. CDR3 nucleotide sequence: TGCGCCAGCAGCTCCGACAGGGGCATGAACTATGGCTACACCTTC. The chain uses TRBV5-1 and TRBJ1-2; 8 nucleotides align to TRBD1. CDR1 and CDR2 (germline): SGHRS, YFSETQ. Trimming at V came to 3 bases and at J to 2 bases, leaving 6 bases not matched to a gene. The CDR3 length is 15 residues.

This clonotype has only a few counts. The genes are TRBV7-9 and TRBJ2-6; D not resolved. V was clipped by 5 bases and J by 0 bases, with 8 bases between them. This CDR3 is built from 15 residues. Germline V gene data show CDR1 as SEHNR and CDR2 as FQNEAQ (reference sequence). CDR3 bases: TGTGCCAGCAGCCCCGGATACTCTGGGGCCAACGTCCTGACTTTC. The encoded protein is CASSPGYSGANVLTF.

This chain links TRBV6-5 with TRBJ1-5; no firm D call. Trimming shortened V by 5 bases and J by 4 bases, and 9 bases separated the two germline ends. Germline lookup yields CDR1 MNHEY and CDR2 SVGAGI. This CDR3 comprises 13 residues. The CDR3 region is CASSPNTNQPQHF. CDR3 in DNA: TGTGCCAGCAGTCCAAACACTAATCAGCCCCAGCATTTT.

V is TRBV21-1 and J is TRBJ2-5. TRBV21-1 is deemed a pseudogene. The CDR3 covers 14 residues. CDR3 bases: TGTGCCAGCAGGGAAAGGTGGGGAAGCGAGACCCAGTACTTC. Translation gives CASRERWGSETQYF.

This sequence joins TRBV27 and TRBJ2-5; 9 bases line up with TRBD2. Looked up from germline, CDR1 is MNHEY and CDR2 is SMNVEV (reference sequence). Germline trimming cut 1 base from V and 5 bases from J; bases unmatched to any gene: 2. The CDR3 loop spans 14 amino acids. CDR3 loop: CASSLYSGSETQYF. The CDR3 DNA follows: TGTGCCAGCAGTTTATATAGCGGGAGTGAGACCCAGTACTTC.